This T cell receptor (beta chain) was identified during a study of shared T cell receptors in the human thymus. Germline CDR1 reads ENHRY; CDR2 reads SYGVKD. V lost 8 bases, J lost 0 bases, and 7 bases lay in between. This CDR3 has 12 amino acids. Some clones are missing from TCRdb's copy, which holds only in-frame ones; the method was immunoSEQ multiplex PCR. The table lists some 720,000 clones, roughly 90% of them singletons. These sequences were also reported in another study, on human thymus T cells. That source adds: Finnish infants who were healthy and having corrective surgery for congenital heart defects made up the donors. It was from resections taken during corrective heart surgery that the thymus tissue came.

The sequenced sample was thymocytes. The sequence was collected from a boy under two years old with a congenital heart defect. The rearrangement links TRBV10-3 to TRBJ1-1, with D maybe TRBD1 (5 bases). The CDR3 sequence: CAIRGVNTEAFF. The CDR3 DNA reads TGTGCCATCCGGGGGGTGAACACTGAAGCTTTCTTT.